This T cell receptor (beta chain) was identified during a study of CD8 T cells in Susac syndrome. The diagnostic criteria were recently defined, and patients with Susac syndrome met them for definite or probable disease. Germline loops: CDR1 DFQATT, CDR2 SNEGSKA (reference sequence). The V gene lost 5 bases and the J gene lost 5 bases, with 12 bases spanning the gap. The CDR3 consists of 12 residues. With random hexamers, reverse transcription was performed on roughly 0.5 to 1 ug of RNA. TCRdb used MiXCR to reprocess the immunoSEQ multiplex PCR reads, holding one entry per CDR3 protein. The top ten hold under 0.12% of the sample, which has about 240,000 distinct CDR3 sequences, almost 97% seen once.

Material for sequencing was CD4+ T cells from PBMCs. The receptor was isolated from a human donor with Susac syndrome. The chain is built from TRBV20-1 and TRBJ2-5; D is undetermined. In DNA, the CDR3 is TGCAGTGCTCCCATGCAAAGGGAGACCCAGTACTTC. Translated, it gives CSAPMQRETQYF.